Presented here are 13 T cell receptor beta chains from one specimen sequenced in a study of PD-1 blockade in classical Hodgkin lymphoma. Data came from immunoSEQ multiplex PCR; TCRdb stores just in-frame clones and leaves some out. Of 43,000 or so clones in the sample, approximately 91% are singletons; the top ten hold over 8%. Each patient's relapse followed autologous stem cell transplantation, and brentuximab vedotin exposure varied. Sequencing was performed on peripheral blood mononuclear cells (PBMCs), taken at baseline. The receptors stem from a human donor with classical Hodgkin lymphoma.

This clone has a single count. This CDR3 is CASSQDIGAPGYGYTF. In DNA form, the CDR3 reads TGCGCCAGCAGCCAAGATATAGGGGCTCCAGGCTATGGCTACACCTTC. The chain links TRBV4-1 to TRBJ1-2; D is perhaps TRBD1 (5 bases). The germline V gene encodes CDR1 MGHRA and CDR2 YSYEKL. V lost 0 bases, J lost 4 bases, and 15 bases lay in between. The CDR3 runs to 16 residues.

J is TRBJ2-5 and V is TRBV9; 7 nucleotides match TRBD2. After removal of 0 bases from V and 4 bases from J, the junction contained 9 bases not matched to a gene. There are 16 residues in the CDR3. The V gene's germline CDR1 is SGDLS and CDR2 YYNGEE. The CDR3 region has the DNA TGTGCCAGCAGCGTAGTCGGCGGGGGAGTAGGAGAGACCCAGTACTTC. This gives the protein CASSVVGGGVGETQYF.

The chain combines TRBV6-5 with TRBJ1-3; no definite D call. This CDR3 region has 14 residues. Germline values: CDR1 MNHEY, CDR2 SVGAGI. Trimming cost V 2 bases and J 0 bases, with 5 bases left between them. The CDR3 loop is CASSYRRSGNTIYF. DNA for the CDR3: TGTGCCAGCAGTTACAGGCGCTCTGGAAACACCATATATTTT.

The J gene is TRBJ2-2, the V gene TRBV5-1; no firm D call. Germline V gene lookup returns CDR1 SGHRS and CDR2 YFSETQ. With 7 bases removed from V and 0 bases from J, the gap between germline ends came to 13 bases. The CDR3 extends over 15 amino acids. The CDR3 reads CASQDRRANTGELFF. The CDR3 nucleotides read TGCGCCAGCCAAGATCGACGGGCGAACACCGGGGAGCTGTTTTTT.

V and J are TRBV27 and TRBJ2-3; the D gene is possibly TRBD2 (6 bases). The CDR3 is 14 amino acids. The germline V gene encodes CDR1 MNHEY and CDR2 SMNVEV (reference sequence). With 2 bases removed from V and 2 bases from J, the gap between germline ends came to 8 bases. CDR3 DNA: TGTGCCAGCAGTTTAGGGGGGTACACAGATACGCAGTATTTT. Protein product: CASSLGGYTDTQYF.

V gene TRBV18 combines with J gene TRBJ1-1, with D perhaps TRBD1 (6 bases). The CDR3 is 16 amino acids. V lost 3 bases and J lost 1, with 15 bases in between. CDR1 is KGHSH, CDR2 LQKENI, per germline. CDR3 residues: CASSPRGGGPNTEAFF. The CDR3, as DNA: TGTGCCAGCTCACCGCGCGGAGGGGGGCCGAACACTGAAGCTTTCTTT. The full variable domain, rest sourced from reference TRBV18 and TRBJ1-1, is NAGVMQNPRHLVRRRGQEARLRCSPMKGHSHVYWYRQLPEEGLKFMVYLQKENIIDESGMPKERFSAEFPKEGPSILRIQQVVRGDSAAYFCASSPRGGGPNTEAFFGQGTRLTVV.

The chain joins TRBV13 to TRBJ2-3; no definite D call. Germline CDR1 and CDR2: PRHDT and FYEKMQ (reference sequence). The germline V and J ends were trimmed by 5 bases and 0 bases, with 18 bases remaining between them. The CDR3 covers 17 residues. The CDR3 DNA is TGTGCCAGCAGCAGCCGAATTGGACGGGTTAGCACAGATACGCAGTATTTT. Amino acids: CASSSRIGRVSTDTQYF.

The gene calls are TRBV27 and TRBJ2-7; no clear D gene. In germline, CDR1 is MNHEY, CDR2 SMNVEV (reference sequence). The CDR3 has 14 amino acids. Trimming removed 0 bases from V and 1 base from J, with 7 bases in between. The chain's CDR3 is CASSLSLGSYEQYF. The CDR3 nucleotides read TGTGCCAGCAGTTTATCCTTGGGGTCCTACGAGCAGTACTTC.

This clone appeared a few times. The chain recombines TRBV27 with TRBJ2-1; 7 nucleotides agree with TRBD1. The J segment lost 7 bases and the V segment lost 6 bases, leaving 6 bases of the junction unmatched. In germline, CDR1 is MNHEY, CDR2 SMNVEV (reference sequence). This CDR3 comprises 13 residues. CDR3 loop: CASRSDRSNEQFF. The DNA for the CDR3 is TGTGCCAGCAGGTCGGACAGGTCGAATGAGCAGTTCTTC.

As regards this clone: It is unclear where the CDR3 begins or ends on the DNA, so no DNA is shown, and the CDR3 is as TCRdb lists it. This sequence joins TRBV28 and TRBJ2-6; the D call of TRBD1 is as the table states it, not checked on the DNA. The CDR3 adds up to 18 amino acids, both ends counted. From germline, CDR1 is MDHEN and CDR2 SYDVKM. The CDR3 protein is CASSFLAGPWGGANVLTF.

The chain carries TRBV10-3 and TRBJ2-2, with 13 positions matching TRBD2. This CDR3 comprises 15 residues. CDR1 is ENHRY, CDR2 SYGVKD, per germline. The V and J ends lost 7 bases and 3 bases, in that order; junction bases with no gene match: 2. The CDR3 is CAIKGTSGDTGELFF. The CDR3 DNA reads TGTGCCATCAAAGGGACTAGCGGGGACACCGGGGAGCTGTTTTTT.

The chain combines TRBV5-6 with TRBJ1-2; 7 nucleotides align to TRBD1. The CDR3 is 14 amino acids. Germline V gene data show CDR1 as SGHDT and CDR2 as YYEEEE. V dropped 4 bases and J dropped 4; count of bases not matched to a gene: 7. The CDR3 sequence is CASSQSRDSYGYTF. CDR3 nucleotide sequence: TGTGCCAGCAGCCAATCCCGGGACAGCTATGGCTACACCTTC. Looking up the rest from reference TRBV5-6 and TRBJ1-2 gives the full variable domain: DAGVTQSPTHLIKTRGQQVTLRCSPKSGHDTVSWYQQALGQGPQFIFQYYEEEERQRGNFPDRFSGHQFPNYSSELNVNALLLGDSALYLCASSQSRDSYGYTFGSGTRLTVV.

V and J are TRBV28 and TRBJ2-3, with no clear D. V lost 6 bases and J 0 bases, leaving 10 bases between the germline ends. The CDR3 extends over 14 amino acids. Germline CDR1 MDHEN, CDR2 SYDVKM. The CDR3 spells CASRPGGSTDTQYF. CDR3 in DNA: TGTGCCAGCAGACCGGGCGGTAGCACAGATACGCAGTATTTT. Full variable domain (outside the CDR3, taken from reference TRBV28 and TRBJ2-3): DVKVTQSSRYLVKRTGEKVFLECVQDMDHENMFWYRQDPGLGLRLIYFSYDVKMKEKGDIPEGYSVSREKKERFSLILESASTNQTSMYLCASRPGGSTDTQYFGPGTRLTVL.